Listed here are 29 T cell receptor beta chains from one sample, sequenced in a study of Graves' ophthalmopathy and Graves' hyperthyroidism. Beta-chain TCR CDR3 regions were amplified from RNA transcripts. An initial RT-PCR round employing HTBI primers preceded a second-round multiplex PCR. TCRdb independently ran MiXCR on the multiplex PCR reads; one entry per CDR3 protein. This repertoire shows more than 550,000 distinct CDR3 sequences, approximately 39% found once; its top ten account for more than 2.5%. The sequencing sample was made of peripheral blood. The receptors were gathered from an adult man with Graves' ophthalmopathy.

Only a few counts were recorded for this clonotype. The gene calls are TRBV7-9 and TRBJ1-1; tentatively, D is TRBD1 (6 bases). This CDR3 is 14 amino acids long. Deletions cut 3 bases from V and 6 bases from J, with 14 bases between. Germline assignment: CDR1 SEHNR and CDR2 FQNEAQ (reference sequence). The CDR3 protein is CASSLDSHSAEAFF. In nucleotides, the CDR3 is TGTGCCAGCAGCTTGGACAGTCACTCAGCTGAAGCTTTCTTT.

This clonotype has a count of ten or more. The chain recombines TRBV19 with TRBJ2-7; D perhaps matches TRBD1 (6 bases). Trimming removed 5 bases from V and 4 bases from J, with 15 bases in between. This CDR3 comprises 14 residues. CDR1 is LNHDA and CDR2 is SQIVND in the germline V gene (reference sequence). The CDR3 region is CASSPTGISYEQYF. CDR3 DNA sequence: TGTGCCAGTAGTCCTACAGGGATATCGTACGAGCAGTACTTC.

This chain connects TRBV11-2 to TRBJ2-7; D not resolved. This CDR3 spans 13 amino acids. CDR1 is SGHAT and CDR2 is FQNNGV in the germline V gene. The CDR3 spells CARDVGSSYEQYF. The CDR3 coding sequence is TGTGCTAGAGATGTGGGAAGCTCCTACGAGCAGTACTTC.

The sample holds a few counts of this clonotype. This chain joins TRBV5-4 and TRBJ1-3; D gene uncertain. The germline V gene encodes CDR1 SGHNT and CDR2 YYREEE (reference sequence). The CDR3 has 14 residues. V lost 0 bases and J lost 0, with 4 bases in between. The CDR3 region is CASSLDGSGNTIYF. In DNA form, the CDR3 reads TGTGCCAGCAGCTTGGACGGCTCTGGAAACACCATATATTTT.

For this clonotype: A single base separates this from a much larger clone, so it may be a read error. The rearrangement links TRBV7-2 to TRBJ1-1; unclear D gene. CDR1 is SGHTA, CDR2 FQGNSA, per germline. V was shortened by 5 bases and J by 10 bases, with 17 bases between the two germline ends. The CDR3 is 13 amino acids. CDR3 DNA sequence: TGTGCCAGCAGCCAAGAACAAGGGCCTGCAGCTTTCTTT. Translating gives CASSQEQGPAAFF.

The CDR3 region has the DNA TGTGCCAGTAGTCCGAGGACAGGGGGAACCTCTGGGGCCAACGTCCTGACTTTC. Its translation is CASSPRTGGTSGANVLTF. This chain joins TRBV19 and TRBJ2-6, with 10 bases matching TRBD1. After removal of 5 bases from V and 0 bases from J, the junction contained 7 bases not matched to a gene. Germline V gene data show CDR1 as LNHDA and CDR2 as SQIVND (reference sequence). There are 18 residues in the CDR3.

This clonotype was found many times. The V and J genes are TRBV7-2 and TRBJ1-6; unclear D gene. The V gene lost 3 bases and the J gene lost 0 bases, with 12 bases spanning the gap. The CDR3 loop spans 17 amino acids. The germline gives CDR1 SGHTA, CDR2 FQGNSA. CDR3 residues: CASSFGDGSSYNSPLHF. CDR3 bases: TGTGCCAGCAGCTTTGGAGACGGCAGCTCCTATAATTCACCCCTCCACTTT.

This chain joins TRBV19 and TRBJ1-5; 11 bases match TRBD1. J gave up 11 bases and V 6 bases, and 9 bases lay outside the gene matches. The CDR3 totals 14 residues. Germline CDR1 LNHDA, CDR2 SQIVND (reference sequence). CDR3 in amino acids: CASSGQGARETQHF. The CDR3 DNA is TGTGCCAGTAGCGGACAGGGGGCCAGGGAGACCCAGCATTTT.

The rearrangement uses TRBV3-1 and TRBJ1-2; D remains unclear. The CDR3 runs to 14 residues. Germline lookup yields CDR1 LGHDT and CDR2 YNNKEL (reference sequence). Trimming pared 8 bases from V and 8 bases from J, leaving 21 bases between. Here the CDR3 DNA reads TGTGCCAGCTCACCAACAGACAATGAGTACGGCTACACCTTC. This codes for CASSPTDNEYGYTF.

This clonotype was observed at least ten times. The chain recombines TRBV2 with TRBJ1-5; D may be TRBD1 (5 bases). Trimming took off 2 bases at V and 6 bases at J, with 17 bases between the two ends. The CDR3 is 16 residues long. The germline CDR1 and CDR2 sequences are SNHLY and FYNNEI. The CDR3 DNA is TGTGCCAGCAGTGAAAGGGTGGCAGGGTATGGTCAGCCCCAGCATTTT. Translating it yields CASSERVAGYGQPQHF.

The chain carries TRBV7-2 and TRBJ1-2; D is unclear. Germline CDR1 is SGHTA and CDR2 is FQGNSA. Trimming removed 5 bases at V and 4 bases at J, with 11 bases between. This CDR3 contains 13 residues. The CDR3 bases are TGTGCCAGCAGCCACGGGGAAGCCTATGGCTACACCTTC. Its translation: CASSHGEAYGYTF.

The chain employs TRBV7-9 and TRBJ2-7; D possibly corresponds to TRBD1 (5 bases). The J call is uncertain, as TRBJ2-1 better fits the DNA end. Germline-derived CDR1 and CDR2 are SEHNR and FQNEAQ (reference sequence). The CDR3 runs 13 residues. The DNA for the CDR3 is TGTGCCAGCAGCCATCCCAGGGCGAATGAGCAGTTCTTC. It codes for CASSHPRANEQFF.

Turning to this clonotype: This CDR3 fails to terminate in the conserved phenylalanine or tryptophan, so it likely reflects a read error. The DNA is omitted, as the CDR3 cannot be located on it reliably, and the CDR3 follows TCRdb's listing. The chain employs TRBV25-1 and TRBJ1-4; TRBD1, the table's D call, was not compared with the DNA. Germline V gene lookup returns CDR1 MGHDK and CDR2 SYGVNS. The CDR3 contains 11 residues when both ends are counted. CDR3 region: CASSAWDREPY.

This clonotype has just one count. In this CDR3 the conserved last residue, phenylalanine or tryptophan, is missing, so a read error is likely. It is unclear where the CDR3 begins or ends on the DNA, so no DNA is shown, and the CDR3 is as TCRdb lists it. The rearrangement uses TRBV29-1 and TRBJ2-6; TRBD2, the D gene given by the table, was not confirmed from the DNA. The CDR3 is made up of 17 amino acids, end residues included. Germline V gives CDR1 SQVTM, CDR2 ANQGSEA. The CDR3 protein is CSVDRLAGVSGANVLVL.

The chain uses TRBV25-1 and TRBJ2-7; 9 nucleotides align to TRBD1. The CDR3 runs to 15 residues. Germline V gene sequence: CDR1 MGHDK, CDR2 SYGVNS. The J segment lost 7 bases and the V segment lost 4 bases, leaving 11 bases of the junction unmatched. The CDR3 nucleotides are TGTGCCAGCAGTGTAACAGGGGGCGCGTGGGATGAGCAGTACTTC. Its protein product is CASSVTGGAWDEQYF.

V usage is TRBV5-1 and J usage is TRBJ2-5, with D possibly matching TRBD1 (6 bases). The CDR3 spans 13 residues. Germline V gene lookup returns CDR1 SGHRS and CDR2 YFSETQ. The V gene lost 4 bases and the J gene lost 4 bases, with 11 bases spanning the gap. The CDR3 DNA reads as TGCGCCAGCAGCACAGGGATGGGAGAGACCCAGTACTTC. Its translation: CASSTGMGETQYF.

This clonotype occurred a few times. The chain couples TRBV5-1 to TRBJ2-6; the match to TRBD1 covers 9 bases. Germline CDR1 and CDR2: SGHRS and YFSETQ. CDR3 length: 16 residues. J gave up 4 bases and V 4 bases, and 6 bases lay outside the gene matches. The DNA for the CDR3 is TGCGCCAGCAGCGAAAGACAGGGGGTCGGGGCCAACGTCCTGACTTTC. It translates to CASSERQGVGANVLTF.

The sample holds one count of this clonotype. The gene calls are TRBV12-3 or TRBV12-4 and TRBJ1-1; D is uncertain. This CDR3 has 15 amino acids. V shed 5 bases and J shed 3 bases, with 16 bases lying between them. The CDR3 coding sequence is TGTGCCAGCAGTCGACTGGGCCCCATCTACACTGAAGCTTTCTTT. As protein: CASSRLGPIYTEAFF.

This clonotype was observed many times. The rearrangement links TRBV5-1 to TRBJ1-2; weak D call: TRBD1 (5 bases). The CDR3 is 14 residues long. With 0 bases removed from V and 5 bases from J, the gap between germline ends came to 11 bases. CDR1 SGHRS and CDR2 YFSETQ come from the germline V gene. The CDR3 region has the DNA TGCGCCAGCAGCTTGGAACAGGCAGCATATGGCTACACCTTC. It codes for CASSLEQAAYGYTF.

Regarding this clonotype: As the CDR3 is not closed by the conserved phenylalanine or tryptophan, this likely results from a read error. CDR3 amino acids: CASSEADRQIKLFI. As DNA, the CDR3 is TGTGCCAGCAGTGAAGCTGACAGACAGATTAAACTGTTTATT. The chain links TRBV6-6 to TRBJ1-4; D possibly corresponds to TRBD1 (5 bases). This CDR3 has 14 amino acids. Between the trimmed V and J ends, which lost 5 bases and 11 bases, there was a span of 18 bases. Germline values: CDR1 MNHNY, CDR2 SVGAGI (reference sequence).

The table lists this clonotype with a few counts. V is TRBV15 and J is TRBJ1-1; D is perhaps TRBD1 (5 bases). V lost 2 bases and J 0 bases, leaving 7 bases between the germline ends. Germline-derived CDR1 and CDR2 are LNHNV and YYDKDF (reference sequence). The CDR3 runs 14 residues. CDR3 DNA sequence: TGTGCCACCAGCAGAAGACAGCTGAACACTGAAGCTTTCTTT. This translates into CATSRRQLNTEAFF.

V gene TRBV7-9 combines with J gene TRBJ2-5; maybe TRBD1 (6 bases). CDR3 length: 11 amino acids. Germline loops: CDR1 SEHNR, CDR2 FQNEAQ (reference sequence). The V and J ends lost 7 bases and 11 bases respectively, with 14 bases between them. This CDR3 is CASNLQGSQYF. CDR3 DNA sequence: TGTGCCAGCAACCTACAGGGAAGTCAGTACTTC.

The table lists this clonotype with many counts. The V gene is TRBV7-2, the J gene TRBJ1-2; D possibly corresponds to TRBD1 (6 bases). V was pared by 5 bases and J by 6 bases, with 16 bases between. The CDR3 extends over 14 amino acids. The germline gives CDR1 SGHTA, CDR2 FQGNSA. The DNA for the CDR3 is TGTGCCAGCAGCCCGACAGGAGCCTTAGATGGCTACACCTTC. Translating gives CASSPTGALDGYTF.

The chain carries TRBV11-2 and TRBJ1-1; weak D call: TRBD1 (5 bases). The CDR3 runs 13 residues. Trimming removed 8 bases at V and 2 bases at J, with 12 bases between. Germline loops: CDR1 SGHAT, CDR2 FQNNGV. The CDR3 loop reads CASRWQGNTEAFF. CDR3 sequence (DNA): TGTGCCAGCCGGTGGCAGGGAAACACTGAAGCTTTCTTT.

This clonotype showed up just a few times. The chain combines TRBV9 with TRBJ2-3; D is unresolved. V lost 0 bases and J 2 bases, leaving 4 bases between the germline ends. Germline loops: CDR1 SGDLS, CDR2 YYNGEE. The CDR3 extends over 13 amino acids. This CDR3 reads CASSVDHTDTQYF. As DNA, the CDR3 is TGTGCCAGCAGCGTAGATCACACAGATACGCAGTATTTT. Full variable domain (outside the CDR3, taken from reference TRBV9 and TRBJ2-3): DSGVTQTPKHLITATGQRVTLRCSPRSGDLSVYWYQQSLDQGLQFLIQYYNGEERAKGNILERFSAQQFPDLHSELNLSSLELGDSALYFCASSVDHTDTQYFGPGTRLTVL.

The CDR3 DNA reads as TGTGCCAGTAGGCGGACAGGGTCAGAGGAGACCCAGTACTTC. Protein product: CASRRTGSEETQYF. This chain links TRBV19 with TRBJ2-5, with 8 positions matching TRBD1. The CDR3 spans 14 residues. Germline V gene sequence: CDR1 LNHDA, CDR2 SQIVND (reference sequence). The ends lost 6 bases at V and 5 bases at J; junction bases unmatched: 8.

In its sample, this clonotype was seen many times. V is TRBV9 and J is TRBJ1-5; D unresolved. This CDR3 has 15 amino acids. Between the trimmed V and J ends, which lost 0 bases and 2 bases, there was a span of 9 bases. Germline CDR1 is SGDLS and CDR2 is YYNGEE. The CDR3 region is CASSVGGLGNQPQHF. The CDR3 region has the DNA TGTGCCAGCAGCGTAGGAGGACTTGGCAATCAGCCCCAGCATTTT.

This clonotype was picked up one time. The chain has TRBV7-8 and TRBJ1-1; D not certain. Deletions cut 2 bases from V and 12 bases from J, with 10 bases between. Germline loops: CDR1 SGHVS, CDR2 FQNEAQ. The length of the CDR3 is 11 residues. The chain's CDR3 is CASSLTSGTFF. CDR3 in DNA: TGTGCCAGCAGCTTAACTAGCGGGACTTTCTTT.

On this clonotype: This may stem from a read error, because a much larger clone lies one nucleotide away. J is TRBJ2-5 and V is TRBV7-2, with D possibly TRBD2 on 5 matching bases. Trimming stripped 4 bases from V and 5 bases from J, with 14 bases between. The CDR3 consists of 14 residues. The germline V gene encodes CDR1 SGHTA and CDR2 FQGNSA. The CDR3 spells CASSSRDKLETQYF. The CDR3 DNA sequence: TGTGCCAGCAGCTCCCGGGATAAATTGGAGACCCAGTACTTC.